This T cell receptor beta chain comes out of a study of T cell responses to AZD1222 COVID-19 vaccine. This CDR3 region has 15 residues. V lost 5 bases and J lost 8, with 21 bases in between. Germline-derived CDR1 and CDR2 are SEHNR and FQNEAQ (reference sequence). The assay was immunoSEQ multiplex PCR, and TCRdb's table has in-frame clones only and misses some. The table shows 150,000 or so clones, with roughly 90% occurring only once. The source was peripheral blood, collected on day 0 of AZD1222 vaccination. V usage is TRBV7-9 and J usage is TRBJ1-2, with D possibly TRBD1 on 6 matching bases. The sequence was obtained from an adult in good health. This chain's CDR3 is CASSHRDNRGRGYTF. The CDR3 DNA reads TGTGCCAGCAGCCACCGGGACAACCGAGGGAGGGGCTACACCTTC.